This is a list of T cell receptor beta chains from one sample in a study of T cells after yellow fever vaccination. A single record per CDR3 protein comes from TCRdb applying MiXCR to the 5' RACE reads. The sample lists almost 600,000 distinct CDR3 sequences; about 14% were seen once. This sample comprised PBMCs, obtained on the day of the yellow fever booster vaccination. These receptors originate from a man younger than 45 who received the YFV17D yellow fever vaccine. Each CDR3 is given with its conserved first and last residue. The D gene is left open where the match is weak. Clone size is given for some rows only: seen once, a few or many times, or a class if the clone is expanded.

V	D	J	size	DNA	CDR3
TRBV7-2	-	TRBJ2-7	few	TGTGCCAGCAGCTTACAGGAACTTGGGGGGGAGCAGTACTTC	CASSLQELGGEQYF
TRBV5-1	-	TRBJ2-1	few	TGCGCCAGCAGCTTCAGATCCCGGGACTCCTGGGGGGAGCAGTTCTTC	CASSFRSRDSWGEQFF
TRBV9	-	TRBJ2-5	-	TGTGCCAGCAGCCCCCGTTTCCGGCCAGAGACCCAGTACTTC	CASSPRFRPETQYF
TRBV3-1	-	TRBJ2-3	-	TGTGCCAGCAGCCTACTTGGGGAGCGAACAGATACGCAGTATTTT	CASSLLGERTDTQYF
TRBV30	-	TRBJ2-5	-	TGTGCCTGGAGTAGGGAAGAGACCCAGTACTTC	CAWSREETQYF
TRBV5-1	-	TRBJ2-7	many	TGCGCCAGCAGCTTGGCCCCAGACTCCTACGAGCAGTACTTC	CASSLAPDSYEQYF
TRBV5-4	TRBD1	TRBJ2-1	many	TGTGCCAGCAGCGCAGGGGGCGGGACCCCCTACAATGAGCAGTTCTTC	CASSAGGGTPYNEQFF
TRBV6-5	TRBD2	TRBJ2-7	-	TGTGCCAGCAGCTATCTTCGAGCGGGAGGGAGCGAGCAGTACTTC	CASSYLRAGGSEQYF
TRBV6-1	-	TRBJ1-1	-	TGTGCCAGCAGTGAACGGACGAACACTGAAGCTTTCTTT	CASSERTNTEAFF
TRBV27	-	TRBJ2-4	few	TGTGCCAGCAGTCCTGAGGTATTCCGGGGTCGGAACATTCAGTACTTC	CASSPEVFRGRNIQYF
TRBV30	-	TRBJ1-1	-	TGTGCCTGGAGTGTAGGGTCGGTGAACACTGAAGCTTTCTTT	CAWSVGSVNTEAFF
TRBV6-1	-	TRBJ1-5	few	TGTGCCAGCAGTGAAGCAAGGGGACCCCGGCCCCAGCATTTT	CASSEARGPRPQHF
TRBV6-4	-	TRBJ2-1	-	TGTGCCAGCTCCCTGGAGGCTAGCCGCTATGAGCAGTTCTTC	CASSLEASRYEQFF
TRBV12-3/TRBV12-4	-	TRBJ2-1	-	TGTGCCAGCAGTTTAATGAGGGTCAATGAGCAGTTCTTC	CASSLMRVNEQFF
TRBV20-1	-	TRBJ2-1	few	TGCAGTGCTCCCAACCAGGGCTATGAGCAGTTCTTC	CSAPNQGYEQFF
TRBV28	-	TRBJ2-7	few	TGTGCCAGCAGTTCCCCGACTGATTACTACGAGCAGTACTTC	CASSSPTDYYEQYF
TRBV18	TRBD2	TRBJ2-5	few	TGTGCCAGCTCACCAGGTCTGCTGATAGCGGGAGGCCAAGAGACCCAGTACTTC	CASSPGLLIAGGQETQYF
TRBV7-2	-	TRBJ1-2	few	TGTGCCAGCAGCACCTCACAGGGATATGGCTACACCTTC	CASSTSQGYGYTF
TRBV13	-	TRBJ2-7	-	TGTGCCAGCAGCTTTAATCGTATATCCTACGAGCAGTACTTC	CASSFNRISYEQYF
TRBV20-1	-	TRBJ1-5	-	TGCTGTGCTAGAGATCCGGCGCGGACTAGCAATCAGCCCCAGCATTTT	CCARDPARTSNQPQHF
TRBV5-4	-	TRBJ2-5	many	TGTGCCAGCAGCTTGGAACGGTCCGAAGAGACCCAGTACTTC	CASSLERSEETQYF
TRBV29-1	TRBD2	TRBJ2-7	-	TGCAGCGTTGAACTAGCGGGAGAGGACTACGAGCAGTACTTC	CSVELAGEDYEQYF
TRBV7-6	TRBD2	TRBJ2-2	few	TGTGCCAGCAGCTCACACAGCGGGAGCGGGAACGGGGAGCTGTTTTTT	CASSSHSGSGNGELFF
TRBV19	-	TRBJ2-3	few	TGTGCCAGTAGTATTCGGGGCAGACCCACAGATACGCAGTATTTT	CASSIRGRPTDTQYF
TRBV23-1	-	TRBJ2-3	few	TGCGCCAGCACCCGGGAAAATAGCACAGATACGCAGTATTTT	CASTRENSTDTQYF
TRBV27	-	TRBJ1-1	few	TGTGCCAGCAGGCAGGACGGTAGGAACACTGAAGCTTTCTTT	CASRQDGRNTEAFF
TRBV20-1	TRBD1	TRBJ2-2	-	TGCAGTGCTAGAGCCCTGGACAGGGGGTTCGGGGAGCTGTTTTTT	CSARALDRGFGELFF
TRBV3-1	TRBD1	TRBJ1-2	few	TGTGCCAGCAGGGGACAGGGGGCTGACTACTTTGGCTACACCTTC	CASRGQGADYFGYTF
TRBV7-3	TRBD1	TRBJ1-1	once	TGTGCCAGCAGCTTATCAGGGGGCGCAATGGTTGAAGCTTTCTTT	CASSLSGGAMVEAFF
TRBV5-1	-	TRBJ2-4	-	TGCGCCAGCAGCTTAGACCATGGTCTAGCCAAAAACATTCAGTACTTC	CASSLDHGLAKNIQYF